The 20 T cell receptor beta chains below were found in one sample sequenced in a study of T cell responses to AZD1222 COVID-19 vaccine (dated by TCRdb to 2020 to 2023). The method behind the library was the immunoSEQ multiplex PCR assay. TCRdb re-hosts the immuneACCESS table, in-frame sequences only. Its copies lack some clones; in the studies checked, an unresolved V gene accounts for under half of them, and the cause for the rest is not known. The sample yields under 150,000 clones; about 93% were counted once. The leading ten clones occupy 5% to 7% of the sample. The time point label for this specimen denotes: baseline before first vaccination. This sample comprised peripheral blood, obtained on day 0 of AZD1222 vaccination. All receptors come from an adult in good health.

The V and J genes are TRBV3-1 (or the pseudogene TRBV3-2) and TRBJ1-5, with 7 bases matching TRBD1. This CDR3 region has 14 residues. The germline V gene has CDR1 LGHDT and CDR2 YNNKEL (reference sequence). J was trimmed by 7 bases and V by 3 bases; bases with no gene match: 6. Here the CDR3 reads CASSQDDRAQPQHF. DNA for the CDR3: TGTGCCAGCAGCCAGGATGACAGGGCCCAGCCCCAGCATTTT.

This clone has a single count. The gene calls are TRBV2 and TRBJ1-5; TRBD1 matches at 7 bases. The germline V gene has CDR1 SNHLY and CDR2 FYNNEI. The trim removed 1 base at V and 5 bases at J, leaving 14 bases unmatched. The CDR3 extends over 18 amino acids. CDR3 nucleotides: TGTGCCAGCAGTGAAGAGCCCGGGACAGAGACGTTCGATCAGCCCCAGCATTTT. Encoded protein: CASSEEPGTETFDQPQHF. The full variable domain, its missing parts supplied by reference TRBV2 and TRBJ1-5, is EPEVTQTPSHQVTQMGQEVILRCVPISNHLYFYWYRQILGQKVEFLVSFYNNEISEKSEIFDDQFSVERPDGSNFTLKIRSTKLEDSAMYFCASSEEPGTETFDQPQHFGDGTRLSIL.

The CDR3 coding sequence is TGTGCCAGCACCCCGAGCGGGAAGGCCAATGAGCAGTTCTTC. Translated, it gives CASTPSGKANEQFF. The chain joins TRBV6-5 to TRBJ2-1; 7 bases agree with TRBD2. CDR1 is MNHEY and CDR2 is SVGAGI in the germline V gene. This CDR3 has 14 residues. V was pared by 7 bases and J by 6 bases, with 9 bases of the junction left unmatched.

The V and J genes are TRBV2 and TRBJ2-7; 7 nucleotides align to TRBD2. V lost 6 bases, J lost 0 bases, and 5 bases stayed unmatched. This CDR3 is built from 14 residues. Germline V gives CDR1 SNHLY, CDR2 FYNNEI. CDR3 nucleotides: TGTGCCAGCAGGCTAGCGGTGAGCTCCTACGAGCAGTACTTC. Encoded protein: CASRLAVSSYEQYF.

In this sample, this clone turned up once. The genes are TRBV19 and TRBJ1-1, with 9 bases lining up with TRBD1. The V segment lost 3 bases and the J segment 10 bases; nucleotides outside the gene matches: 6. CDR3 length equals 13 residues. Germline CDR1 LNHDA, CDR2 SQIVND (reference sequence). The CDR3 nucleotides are TGTGCCAGTAGTATTTTAAGGGGACAGGGAGCTTTCTTT. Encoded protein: CASSILRGQGAFF.

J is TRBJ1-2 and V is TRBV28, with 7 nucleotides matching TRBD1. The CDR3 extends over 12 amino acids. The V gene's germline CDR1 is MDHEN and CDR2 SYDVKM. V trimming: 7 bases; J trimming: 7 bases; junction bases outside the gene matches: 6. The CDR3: CASTRQGFGYTF. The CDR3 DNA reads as TGTGCCAGCACCCGACAGGGCTTTGGCTACACCTTC.

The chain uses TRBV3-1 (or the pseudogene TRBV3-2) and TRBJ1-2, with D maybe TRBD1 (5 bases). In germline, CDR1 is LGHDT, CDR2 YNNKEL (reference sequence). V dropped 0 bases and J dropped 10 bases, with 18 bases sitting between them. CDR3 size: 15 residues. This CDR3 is CASSQDFRPGPSYTF. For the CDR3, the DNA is TGTGCCAGCAGCCAAGATTTCAGGCCAGGGCCTTCCTACACCTTC.

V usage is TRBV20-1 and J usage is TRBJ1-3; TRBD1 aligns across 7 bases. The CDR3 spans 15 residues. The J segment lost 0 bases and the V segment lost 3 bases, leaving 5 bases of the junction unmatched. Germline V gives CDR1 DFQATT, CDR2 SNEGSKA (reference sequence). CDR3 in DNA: TGCAGTGCTAGTACCGGGGACAGCTCTGGAAACACCATATATTTT. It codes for CSASTGDSSGNTIYF.

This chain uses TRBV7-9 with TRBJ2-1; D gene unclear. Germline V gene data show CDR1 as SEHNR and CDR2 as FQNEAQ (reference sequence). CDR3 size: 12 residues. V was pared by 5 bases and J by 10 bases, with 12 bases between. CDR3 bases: TGTGCCAGCAGCCCGGGTAGCAACGAGCAGTTCTTC. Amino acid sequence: CASSPGSNEQFF.

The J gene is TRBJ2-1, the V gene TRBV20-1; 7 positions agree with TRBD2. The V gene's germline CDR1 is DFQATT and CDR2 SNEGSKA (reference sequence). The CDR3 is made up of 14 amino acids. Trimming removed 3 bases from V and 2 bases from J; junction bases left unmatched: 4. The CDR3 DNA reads TGCAGTGCTAGTGGTGGGGGGGCCTACAATGAGCAGTTCTTC. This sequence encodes CSASGGGAYNEQFF.

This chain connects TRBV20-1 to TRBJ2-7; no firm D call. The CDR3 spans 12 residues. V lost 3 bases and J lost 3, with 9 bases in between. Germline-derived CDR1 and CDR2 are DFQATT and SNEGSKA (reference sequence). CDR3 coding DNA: TGCAGTGCTAGTAGCCCCAGCTACGAGCAGTACTTC. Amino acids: CSASSPSYEQYF.

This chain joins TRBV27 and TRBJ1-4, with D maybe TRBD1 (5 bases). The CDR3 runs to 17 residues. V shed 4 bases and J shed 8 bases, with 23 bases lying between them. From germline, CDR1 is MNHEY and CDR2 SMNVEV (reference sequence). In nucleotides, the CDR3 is TGTGCCAGCAGTTCCTCCCAGCGGCAGGGACTATTGGAAAAACTGTTTTTT. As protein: CASSSSQRQGLLEKLFF. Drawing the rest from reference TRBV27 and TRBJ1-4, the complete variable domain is EAQVTQNPRYLITVTGKKLTVTCSQNMNHEYMSWYRQDPGLGLRQIYYSMNVEVTDKGDVPEGYKVSRKEKRNFPLILESPSPNQTSLYFCASSSSQRQGLLEKLFFGSGTQLSVL.

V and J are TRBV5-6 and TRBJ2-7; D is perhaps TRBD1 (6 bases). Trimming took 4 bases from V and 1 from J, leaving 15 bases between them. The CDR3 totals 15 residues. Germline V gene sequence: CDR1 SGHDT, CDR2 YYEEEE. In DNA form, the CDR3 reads TGTGCCAGCAGCGGATACAGGGTGGGGTCCTACGAGCAGTACTTC. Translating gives CASSGYRVGSYEQYF.

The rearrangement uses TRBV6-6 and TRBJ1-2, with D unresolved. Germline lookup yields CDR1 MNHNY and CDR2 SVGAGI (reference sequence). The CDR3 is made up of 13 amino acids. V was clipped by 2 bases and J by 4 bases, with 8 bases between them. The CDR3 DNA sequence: TGTGCCAGCAGTTACGATCAGTCCTATGGCTACACCTTC. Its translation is CASSYDQSYGYTF.

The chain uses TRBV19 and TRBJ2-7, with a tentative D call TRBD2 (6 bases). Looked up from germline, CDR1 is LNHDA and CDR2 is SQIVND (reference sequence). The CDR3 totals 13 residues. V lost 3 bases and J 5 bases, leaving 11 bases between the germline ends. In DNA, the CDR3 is TGTGCCAGTAGTATGGAGGGCTGGAACGAGCAGTACTTC. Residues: CASSMEGWNEQYF.

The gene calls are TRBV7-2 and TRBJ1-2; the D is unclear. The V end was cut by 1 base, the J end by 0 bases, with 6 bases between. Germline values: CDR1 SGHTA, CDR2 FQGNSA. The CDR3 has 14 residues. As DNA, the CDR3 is TGTGCCAGCAGCTTAGGGATCGCTAACTATGGCTACACCTTC. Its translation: CASSLGIANYGYTF. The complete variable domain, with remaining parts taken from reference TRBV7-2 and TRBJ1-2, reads GAGVSQSPSNKVTEKGKDVELRCDPISGHTALYWYRQSLGQGLEFLIYFQGNSAPDKSGLPSDRFSAERTGGSVSTLTIQRTQQEDSAVYLCASSLGIANYGYTFGSGTRLTVV.

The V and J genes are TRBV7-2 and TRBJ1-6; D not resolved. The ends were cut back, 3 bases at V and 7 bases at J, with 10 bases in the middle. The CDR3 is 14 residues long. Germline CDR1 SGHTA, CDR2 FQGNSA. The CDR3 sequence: CASSFYADNSPLHF. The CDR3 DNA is TGTGCCAGCAGCTTCTATGCAGACAATTCACCCCTCCACTTT.

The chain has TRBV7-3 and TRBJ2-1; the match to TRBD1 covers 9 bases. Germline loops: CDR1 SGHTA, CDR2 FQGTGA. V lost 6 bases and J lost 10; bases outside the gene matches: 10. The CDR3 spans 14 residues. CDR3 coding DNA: TGTGCCAGCAGTCGACAGGGGGTGACGGCGGAGCAGTTCTTC. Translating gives CASSRQGVTAEQFF.

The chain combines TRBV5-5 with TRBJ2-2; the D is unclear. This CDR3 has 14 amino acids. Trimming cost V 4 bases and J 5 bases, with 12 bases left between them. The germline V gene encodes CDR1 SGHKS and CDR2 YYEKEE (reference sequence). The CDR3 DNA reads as TGTGCCAGCAGCCCGGAGTCGGTTACCGGGGAGCTGTTTTTT. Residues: CASSPESVTGELFF.

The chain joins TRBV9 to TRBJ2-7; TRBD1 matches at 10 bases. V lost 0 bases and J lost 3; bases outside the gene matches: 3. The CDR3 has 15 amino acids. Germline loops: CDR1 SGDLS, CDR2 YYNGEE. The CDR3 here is CASSVGQGAGYEQYF. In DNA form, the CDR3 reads TGTGCCAGCAGCGTAGGACAGGGGGCGGGCTACGAGCAGTACTTC. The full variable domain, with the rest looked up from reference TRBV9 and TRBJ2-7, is DSGVTQTPKHLITATGQRVTLRCSPRSGDLSVYWYQQSLDQGLQFLIQYYNGEERAKGNILERFSAQQFPDLHSELNLSSLELGDSALYFCASSVGQGAGYEQYFGPGTRLTVT.